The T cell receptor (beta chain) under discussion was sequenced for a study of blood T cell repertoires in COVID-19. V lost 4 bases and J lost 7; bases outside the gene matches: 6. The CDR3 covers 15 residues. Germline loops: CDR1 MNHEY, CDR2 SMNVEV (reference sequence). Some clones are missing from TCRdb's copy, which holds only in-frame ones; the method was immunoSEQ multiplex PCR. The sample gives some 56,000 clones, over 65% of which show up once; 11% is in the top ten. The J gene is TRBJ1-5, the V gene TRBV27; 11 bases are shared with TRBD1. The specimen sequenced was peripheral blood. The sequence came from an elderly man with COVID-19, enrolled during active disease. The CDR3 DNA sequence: TGTGCCAGCAGTTGGGGGACAGGGGGAGAACAGCCCCAGCATTTT. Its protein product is CASSWGTGGEQPQHF.